These T cell receptor beta chains were read from a single sample in a study of T cell repertoires in cytomegalovirus infection. MiXCR was run by TCRdb on the reads, yielding one entry per CDR3 protein. The sample lists roughly 90,000 distinct CDR3 sequences; about 29% were seen once. The antigens for these receptors are not known. The sequenced sample was CD8+ T cells from cultured PBMCs, obtained from culture after CMV antigen stimulation. Receptor source: a human donor in good health (CMV status not recorded). Some clones in this sample may be carry-over from other donors' samples. CDR3s include the opening cysteine and the closing phenylalanine or tryptophan. Each record gives: CDR3 length, D gene, V gene, clone size, CDR3 protein. The D gene is left open where the match is weak. A clone size is listed for some rows: how often the clone was seen (once, few, many), or a class if it is expanded.

>12|NA|TRBV11-2|few
CASSEGYTEAFF
>14|NA|TRBV12-3/TRBV12-4|NA
CASNPGTVFLEAFF
>15|NA|TRBV11-2|NA
CASSLGTGTLNEQFF
>13|NA|TRBV7-9|few
CASSLGGLAEAFF
>17|NA|TRBV4-1|NA
CASSQDGARGYQETQYF
>15|TRBD1|TRBV12-3/TRBV12-4|NA
CASSHLGDRVFGYTF
>14|NA|TRBV6-5|NA
CASSLLDGRYGYTF
>11|NA|TRBV6-5|many
CATFRGAEAFF
>15|NA|TRBV7-6|NA
CASSLEAGPNYGYTF
>16|NA|TRBV7-9|NA
CASSLPLGDSGNEAFF
>14|NA|TRBV20-1|many
CSANEGDTDQPQHF
>15|TRBD2|TRBV11-1|NA
CASSYTSGVADTQYF
>16|NA|TRBV27|few
CASRGGPDRATYEQYF
>13|NA|TRBV27|many
CASSSQGITEAFF
>15|NA|TRBV7-9|many
CASSLEGSHQETQYF
>17|NA|TRBV19|few
CASSIFTSQYSNQPQHF
>13|TRBD1|TRBV20-1|NA
CSAPPDRDYGYTF
>15|TRBD1|TRBV7-6|few
CASSLVAGGRTEAFF
>13|NA|TRBV6-5|NA
CASSYDSNSPLHF
>16|NA|TRBV6-8|NA
CASSYPGDGLNTEAFF
>15|NA|TRBV27|NA
CASKPGSAGSYEQYF
>15|TRBD1|TRBV12-3/TRBV12-4|NA
CASSFGQGAGNTIYF
>18|NA|TRBV28|NA
CASSHLIGSDGSQETQYF
>16|NA|TRBV2|NA
CASREDSSSYNSPLHF
>17|TRBD1|TRBV7-9|many
CASSPGTGGVGANVLTF
>13|NA|TRBV6-5|NA
CAIRVVDTDTQNF
>13|NA|TRBV12-5|NA
CASGLVPGAEAFF
>14|NA|TRBV5-6|NA
CASSPPGLNQPQHF
>15|TRBD1|TRBV7-2|few
CASSAPGTGTDTQYF
>16|NA|TRBV16|NA
CASSQGPTGMNTEAFF
>13|NA|TRBV7-7|few
CASSLGGPSEQFF
>14|NA|TRBV7-9|few
CASGTSILGNTIYF
>14|TRBD2|TRBV2|few
CASILAVSTDTQYF
>14|NA|TRBV14|NA
CASSQGPSQETQYF
>13|NA|TRBV19|NA
CASSPRTAYEQYF
>14|NA|TRBV6-2/TRBV6-3|NA
CASSYDSGANVLTF
>15|NA|TRBV7-8|NA
CASSLEAGLTGEQYF
>12|NA|TRBV12-3/TRBV12-4|NA
CASTEGVPEAFF
>13|NA|TRBV12-3/TRBV12-4|NA
CASSLGQPETQYF
>13|TRBD1|TRBV30|NA
CAWDRDRTDTQYF
>12|NA|TRBV13|few
CASSRGTDTQYF
>15|TRBD1|TRBV10-3|many
CAISPGQDPNYGYTF
>16|NA|TRBV7-9|few
CASSLGYGTEIYEQYF
>15|TRBD1|TRBV28|many
CASSSPTGVGYGYTF